This T cell receptor beta chain was recorded in a study of CD8 T cells in ankylosing spondylitis. A single record per CDR3 protein comes from TCRdb applying MiXCR to the 5' RACE reads. The sample has just over 300,000 distinct CDR3 sequences; about a fifth are singletons. The CDR3 loop spans 14 amino acids. CDR1 and CDR2 from the germline V gene are SQVTM and ANQGSEA. Unmatched junction bases numbered 5, after V lost 6 bases and J lost 3 bases. The J gene is TRBJ2-1, the V gene TRBV29-1, with 10 nucleotides matching TRBD2. This TCR derives from a female donor with ankylosing spondylitis or in good health (not recorded which). The sequencing input was blood, either unsorted or a sorted T cell fraction (not recorded which). The CDR3 DNA sequence: TGCAGCGTCACCGGGACTAGCGACTACAATGAGCAGTTCTTC. The encoded protein is CSVTGTSDYNEQFF.